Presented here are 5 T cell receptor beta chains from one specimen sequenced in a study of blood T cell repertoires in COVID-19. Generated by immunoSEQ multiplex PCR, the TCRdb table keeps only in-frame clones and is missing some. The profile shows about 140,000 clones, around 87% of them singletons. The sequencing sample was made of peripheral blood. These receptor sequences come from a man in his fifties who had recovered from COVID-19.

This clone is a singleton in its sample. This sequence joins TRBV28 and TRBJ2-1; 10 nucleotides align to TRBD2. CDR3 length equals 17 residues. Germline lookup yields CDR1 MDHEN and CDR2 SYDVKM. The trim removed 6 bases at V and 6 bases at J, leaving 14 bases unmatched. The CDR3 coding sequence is TGTGCCAGCAGCCCCACCGCTAGCGGGGGATTTGTCAATGAGCAGTTCTTC. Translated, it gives CASSPTASGGFVNEQFF.

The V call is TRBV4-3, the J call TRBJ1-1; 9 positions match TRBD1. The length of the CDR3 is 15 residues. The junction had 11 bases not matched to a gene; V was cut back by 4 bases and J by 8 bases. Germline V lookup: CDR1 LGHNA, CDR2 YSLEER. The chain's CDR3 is CASSPLGGTGREAFF. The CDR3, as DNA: TGCGCCAGCAGCCCGTTAGGGGGGACAGGGAGAGAAGCTTTCTTT.

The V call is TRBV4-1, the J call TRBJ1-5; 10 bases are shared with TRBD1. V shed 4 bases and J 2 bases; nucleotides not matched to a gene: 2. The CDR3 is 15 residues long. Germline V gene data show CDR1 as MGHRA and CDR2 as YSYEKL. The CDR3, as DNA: TGCGCCAGCAGCCTCGGGACAGGGGGCAATCAGCCCCAGCATTTT. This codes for CASSLGTGGNQPQHF.

CDR3 region: CASSGDRGGNTEAFF. In DNA form, the CDR3 reads TGTGCCAGCAGCGGGGACAGGGGGGGAAACACTGAAGCTTTCTTT. This chain uses TRBV5-7 with TRBJ1-1; TRBD1 matches 11 bases. TRBV5-7 is an ORF; its function is uncertain. The V gene end was trimmed by 4 bases and the J gene end by 2 bases; junction bases not matched to a gene: 4. The CDR3 loop spans 15 amino acids.

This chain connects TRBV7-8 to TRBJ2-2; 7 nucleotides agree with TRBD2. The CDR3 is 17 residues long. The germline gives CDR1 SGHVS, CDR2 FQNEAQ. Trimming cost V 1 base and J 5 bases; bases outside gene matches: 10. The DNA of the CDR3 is TGTGCCAGCAGCTTAGAGGGGATAAGCGGGGCTACCGGGGAGCTGTTTTTT. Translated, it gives CASSLEGISGATGELFF.